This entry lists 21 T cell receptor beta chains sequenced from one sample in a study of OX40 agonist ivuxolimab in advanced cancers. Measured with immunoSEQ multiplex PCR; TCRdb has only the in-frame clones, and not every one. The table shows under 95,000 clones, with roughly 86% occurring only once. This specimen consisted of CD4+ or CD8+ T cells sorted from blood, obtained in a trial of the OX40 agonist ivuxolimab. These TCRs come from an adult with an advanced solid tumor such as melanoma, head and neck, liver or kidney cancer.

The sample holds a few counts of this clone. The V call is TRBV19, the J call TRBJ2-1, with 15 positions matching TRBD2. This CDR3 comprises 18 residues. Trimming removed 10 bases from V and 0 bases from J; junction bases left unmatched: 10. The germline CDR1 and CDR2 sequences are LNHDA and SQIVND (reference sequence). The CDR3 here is CATRVGLAGGNSYNEQFF. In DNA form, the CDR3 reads TGTGCCACCCGAGTTGGACTAGCGGGAGGGAACTCCTACAATGAGCAGTTCTTC.

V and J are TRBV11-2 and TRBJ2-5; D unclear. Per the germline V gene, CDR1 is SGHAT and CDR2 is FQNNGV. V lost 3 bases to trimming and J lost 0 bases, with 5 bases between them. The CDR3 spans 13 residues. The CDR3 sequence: CASSFPYQETQYF. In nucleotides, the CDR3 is TGTGCCAGCAGCTTTCCGTACCAAGAGACCCAGTACTTC. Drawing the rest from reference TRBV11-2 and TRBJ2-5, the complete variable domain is EAGVAQSPRYKIIEKRQSVAFWCNPISGHATLYWYQQILGQGPKLLIQFQNNGVVDDSQLPKDRFSAERLKGVDSTLKIQPAKLEDSAVYLCASSFPYQETQYFGPGTRLLVL.

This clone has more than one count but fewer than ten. DNA for the CDR3: TGCGCCAGCAGCCCTTCGGGACAGAATTACGAGCAGTACTTC. Amino acids: CASSPSGQNYEQYF. This chain joins TRBV5-1 and TRBJ2-7; TRBD1 agrees at 7 bases. The CDR3 is 14 amino acids. Germline V CDR1 and CDR2: SGHRS, YFSETQ. V lost 4 bases, J lost 4 bases, and 8 bases stayed unmatched. The full variable domain, rest sourced from reference TRBV5-1 and TRBJ2-7, is KAGVTQTPRYLIKTRGQQVTLSCSPISGHRSVSWYQQTPGQGLQFLFEYFSETQRNKGNFPGRFSGRQFSNSRSEMNVSTLELGDSALYLCASSPSGQNYEQYFGPGTRLTVT.

The CDR3 nucleotides read TGTGCCACCACCCCAAGGGCTCTGGGCACTGAAGCTTTCTTT. Translating it yields CATTPRALGTEAFF. V and J are TRBV10-3 and TRBJ1-1; D not resolved. The V and J ends lost 10 bases and 4 bases respectively, with 19 bases between them. This CDR3 is built from 14 residues. Germline V gene lookup returns CDR1 ENHRY and CDR2 SYGVKD.

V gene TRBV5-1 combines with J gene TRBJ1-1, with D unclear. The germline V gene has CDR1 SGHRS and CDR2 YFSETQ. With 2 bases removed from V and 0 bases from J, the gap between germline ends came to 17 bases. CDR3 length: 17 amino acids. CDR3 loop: CASSFVSSRPMNTEAFF. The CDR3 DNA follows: TGCGCCAGCAGCTTTGTAAGCAGCCGCCCCATGAACACTGAAGCTTTCTTT. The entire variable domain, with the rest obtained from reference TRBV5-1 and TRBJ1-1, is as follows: KAGVTQTPRYLIKTRGQQVTLSCSPISGHRSVSWYQQTPGQGLQFLFEYFSETQRNKGNFPGRFSGRQFSNSRSEMNVSTLELGDSALYLCASSFVSSRPMNTEAFFGQGTRLTVV.

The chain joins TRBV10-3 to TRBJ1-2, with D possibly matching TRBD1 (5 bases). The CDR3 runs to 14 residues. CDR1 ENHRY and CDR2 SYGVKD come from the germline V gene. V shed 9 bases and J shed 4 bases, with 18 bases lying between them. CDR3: CAIYRSGSPYGYTF. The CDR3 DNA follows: TGTGCCATATACAGGTCGGGGTCCCCCTATGGCTACACCTTC.

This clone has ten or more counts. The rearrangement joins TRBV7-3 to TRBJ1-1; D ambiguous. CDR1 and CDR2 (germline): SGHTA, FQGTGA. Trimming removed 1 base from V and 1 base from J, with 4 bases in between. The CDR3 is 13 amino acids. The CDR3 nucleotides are TGTGCCAGCAGCTTAAACGCGAACACTGAAGCTTTCTTT. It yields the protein CASSLNANTEAFF. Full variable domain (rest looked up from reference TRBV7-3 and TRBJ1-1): GAGVSQTPSNKVTEKGKYVELRCDPISGHTALYWYRQSLGQGPEFLIYFQGTGAADDSGLPNDRFFAVRPEGSVSTLKIQRTERGDSAVYLCASSLNANTEAFFGQGTRLTVV.

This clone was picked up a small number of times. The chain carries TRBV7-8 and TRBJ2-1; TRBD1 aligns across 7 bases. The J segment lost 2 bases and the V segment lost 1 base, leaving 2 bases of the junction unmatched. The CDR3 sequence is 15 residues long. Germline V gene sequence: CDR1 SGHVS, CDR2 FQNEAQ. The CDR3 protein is CASSLGQGAYNEQFF. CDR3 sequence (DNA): TGTGCCAGCAGCTTAGGACAGGGCGCCTACAATGAGCAGTTCTTC.

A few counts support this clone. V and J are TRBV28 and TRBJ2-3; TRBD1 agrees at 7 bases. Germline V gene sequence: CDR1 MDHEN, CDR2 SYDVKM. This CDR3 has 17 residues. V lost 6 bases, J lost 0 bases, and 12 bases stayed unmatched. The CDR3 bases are TGTGCCAGCAGCCGTTCCCTCGGGACAGCTAGCACAGATACGCAGTATTTT. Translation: CASSRSLGTASTDTQYF.

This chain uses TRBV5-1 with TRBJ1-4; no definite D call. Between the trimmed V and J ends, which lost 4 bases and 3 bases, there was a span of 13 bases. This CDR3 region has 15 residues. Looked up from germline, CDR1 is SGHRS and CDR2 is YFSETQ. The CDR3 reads CASSIGAIANEKLFF. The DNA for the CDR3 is TGCGCCAGCAGCATAGGCGCGATAGCTAATGAAAAACTGTTTTTT.

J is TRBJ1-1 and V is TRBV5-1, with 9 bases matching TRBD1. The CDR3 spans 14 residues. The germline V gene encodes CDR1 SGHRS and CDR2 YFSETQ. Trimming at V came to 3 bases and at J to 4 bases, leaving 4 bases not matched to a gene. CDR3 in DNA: TGCGCCAGCAGCTGGACAGGGGTGAGCACTGAAGCTTTCTTT. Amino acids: CASSWTGVSTEAFF.

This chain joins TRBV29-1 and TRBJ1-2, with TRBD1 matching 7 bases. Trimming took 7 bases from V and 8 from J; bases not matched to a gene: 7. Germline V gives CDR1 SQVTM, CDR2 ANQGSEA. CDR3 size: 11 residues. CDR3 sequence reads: CSAGTVQGYTF. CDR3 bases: TGCAGCGCCGGGACAGTCCAAGGCTACACCTTC.

The CDR3 DNA sequence: TGTGCCAGCTCACCCGTACTAGCGGGGGGGCCCTCCTACAATGAGCAGTTCTTC. Its protein is CASSPVLAGGPSYNEQFF. The chain is built from TRBV18 and TRBJ2-1; 13 bases fit TRBD2. The V and J ends lost 3 bases and 0 bases, in that order; junction bases with no gene match: 5. The CDR3 is 18 residues long. Germline assignment: CDR1 KGHSH and CDR2 LQKENI.

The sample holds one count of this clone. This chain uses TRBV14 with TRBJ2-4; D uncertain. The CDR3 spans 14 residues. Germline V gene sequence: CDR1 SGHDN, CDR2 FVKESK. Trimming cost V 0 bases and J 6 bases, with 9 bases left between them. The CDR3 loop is CASSQDSNRNIQYF. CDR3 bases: TGTGCCAGCAGCCAAGATTCTAACAGAAACATTCAGTACTTC.

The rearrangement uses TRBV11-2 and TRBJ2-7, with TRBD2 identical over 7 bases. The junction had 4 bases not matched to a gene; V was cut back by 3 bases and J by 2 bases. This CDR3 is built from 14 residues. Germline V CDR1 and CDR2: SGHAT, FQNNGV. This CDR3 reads CASSFSGRAYEQYF. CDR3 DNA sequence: TGTGCCAGCAGCTTCTCTGGGAGGGCCTACGAGCAGTACTTC.

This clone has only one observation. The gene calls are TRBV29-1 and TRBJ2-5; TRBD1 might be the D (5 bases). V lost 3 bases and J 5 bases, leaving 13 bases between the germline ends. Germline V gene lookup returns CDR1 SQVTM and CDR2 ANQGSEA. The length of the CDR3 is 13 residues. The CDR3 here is CSVDGAEGETQYF. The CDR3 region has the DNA TGCAGCGTTGATGGGGCTGAAGGGGAGACCCAGTACTTC. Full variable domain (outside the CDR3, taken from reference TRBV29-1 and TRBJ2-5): SAVISQKPSRDICQRGTSLTIQCQVDSQVTMMFWYRQQPGQSLTLIATANQGSEATYESGFVIDKFPISRPNLTFSTLTVSNMSPEDSSIYLCSVDGAEGETQYFGPGTRLLVL.

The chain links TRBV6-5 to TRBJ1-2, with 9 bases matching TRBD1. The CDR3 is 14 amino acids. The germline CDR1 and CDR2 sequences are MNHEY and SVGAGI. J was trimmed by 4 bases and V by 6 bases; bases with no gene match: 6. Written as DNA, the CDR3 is TGTGCCAGCAGGGAACAGGGGGCAGGCTATGGCTACACCTTC. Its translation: CASREQGAGYGYTF.

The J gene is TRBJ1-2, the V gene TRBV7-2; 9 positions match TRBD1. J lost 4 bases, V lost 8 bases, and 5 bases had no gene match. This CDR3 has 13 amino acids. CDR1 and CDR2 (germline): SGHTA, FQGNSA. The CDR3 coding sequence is TGTGCCAGCGGACAGGGGAGTTTCTATGGCTACACCTTC. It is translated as CASGQGSFYGYTF.

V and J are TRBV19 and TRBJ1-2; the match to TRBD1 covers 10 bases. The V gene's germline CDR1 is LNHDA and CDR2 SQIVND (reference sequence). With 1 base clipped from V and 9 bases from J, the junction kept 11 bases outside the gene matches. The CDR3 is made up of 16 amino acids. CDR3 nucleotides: TGTGCCAGTAGTATAGCCCCAGGGGGGACAGGGGCGAGCTACACCTTC. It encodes CASSIAPGGTGASYTF.

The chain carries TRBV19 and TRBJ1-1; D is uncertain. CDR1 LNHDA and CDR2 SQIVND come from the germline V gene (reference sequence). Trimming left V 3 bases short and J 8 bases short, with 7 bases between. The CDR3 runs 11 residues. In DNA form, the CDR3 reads TGTGCCAGTAGTATCCCATCCGAAGCTTTCTTT. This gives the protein CASSIPSEAFF. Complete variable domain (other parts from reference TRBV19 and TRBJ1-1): DGGITQSPKYLFRKEGQNVTLSCEQNLNHDAMYWYRQDPGQGLRLIYYSQIVNDFQKGDIAEGYSVSREKKESFPLTVTSAQKNPTAFYLCASSIPSEAFFGQGTRLTVV.

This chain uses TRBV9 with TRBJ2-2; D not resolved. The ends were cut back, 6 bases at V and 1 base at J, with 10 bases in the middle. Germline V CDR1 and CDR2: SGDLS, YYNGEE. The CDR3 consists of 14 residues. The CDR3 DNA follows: TGTGCCAGCACCCGAGGCGGGAACACCGGGGAGCTGTTTTTT. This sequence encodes CASTRGGNTGELFF.